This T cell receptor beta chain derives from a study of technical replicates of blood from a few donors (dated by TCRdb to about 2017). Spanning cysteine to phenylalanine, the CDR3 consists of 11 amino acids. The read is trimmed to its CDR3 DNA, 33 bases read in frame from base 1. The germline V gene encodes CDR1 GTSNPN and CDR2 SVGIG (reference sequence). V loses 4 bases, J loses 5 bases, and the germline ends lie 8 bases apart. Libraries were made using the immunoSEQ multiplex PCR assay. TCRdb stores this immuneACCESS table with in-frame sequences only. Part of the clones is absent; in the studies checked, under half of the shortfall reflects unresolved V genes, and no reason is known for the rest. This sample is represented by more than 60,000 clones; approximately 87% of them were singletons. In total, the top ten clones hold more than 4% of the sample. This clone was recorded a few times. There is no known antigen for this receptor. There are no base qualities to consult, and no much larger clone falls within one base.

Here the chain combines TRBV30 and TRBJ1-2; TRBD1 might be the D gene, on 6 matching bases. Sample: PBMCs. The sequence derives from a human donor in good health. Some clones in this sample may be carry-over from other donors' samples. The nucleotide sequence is TGTGCCTGGACACAGGGTTATGGCTACACCTTC. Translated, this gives CAWTQGYGYTF.